This section outlines one T cell receptor (beta chain) sequence together with its context. This clone appeared a few times. Its binding antigen is unknown. There are no base qualities to consult, and no much larger clone falls within one base. The record originates from a study of beta chain features in type 1 diabetes (dated by TCRdb to between 2018 and 2020). At the level of the whole study: Patients and healthy donors did not differ in mean age, gender distribution, total cell number or subset yield. A total of around 110,000,000 sorted cells were examined across all samples, and a strong correlation was observed between cell number per subset and RNA yield. The study compared the TCRB repertoires of sorted circulating CD4+ T cell subsets in recently diagnosed type 1 diabetes patients with those in matched healthy donors. Regulatory and stem cell-like memory subsets were isolated from only 8 patients and about eight healthy donors, whereas naive and central memory subsets came from all 28 donors.

The High Capacity cDNA Reverse Transcription Kit was used to reverse transcribe all of the isolated RNA, meaning that expressed TCRB transcripts were what got sequenced. Deep immunoSEQ sequencing was performed on naive, central memory and regulatory T cell samples, with an average of roughly 3.5 million total reads per sample. After sorted cells were lysed in RLT buffer, RNA was extracted with DNase-treated RNeasy Micro or Mini kits, with the choice depending on cell number. Each cell subset was processed on its own to prevent cross-contamination, while patient and healthy donor samples were processed together. TCRB sequences were amplified from cDNA with the immunoSEQ multiplex PCR, producing 87-bp fragments spanning the CDR3 region. Sequencing of the amplicons was done on the Illumina HiSeq platform. Concerning the study's data processing: Synthetic template baselines were used to correct PCR bias computationally, reads within Hamming distance 2 were collapsed, and singletons that could not be merged were discarded. Reads were aligned to IMGT to assign V, D and J genes, CDR3 length, and insertions or deletions at six rearrangement sites. Clonotype counts were normalized to sorted cell number within each subset before computing true diversity and Gini coefficients with the tcR R package. Repertoire sharing was quantified using the overlap coefficient calculated on TCRB nucleotide sequences. As a proxy for the pre-selection repertoire, out-of-frame TCRB sequences from naive cells were analyzed. This immuneACCESS table, as held by TCRdb, lists in-frame sequences with V and J called but not all clones. Of the missing ones, under half trace to an unresolved V gene in checked studies; the others have no known cause. D and trimming were read from the DNA, whereas the V and J calls and clone size are those reported in that table. This sample holds around 500,000 clones; around 10% were observed only once. The top ten clonotypes cover 0.046% of the sample.

Study-wide conclusions, independent of this receptor: Naive, central memory and regulatory TCRB repertoires appeared to be more alike among patients than among healthy donors. Only small numbers of individuals were included in the HLA sub-analyses, which left unresolved whether HLA type had any influence on TCRB rearrangement. Because cDNA rather than genomic DNA was sequenced, highly expressing activated cells could have been over-represented, although no difference in activation and CD3 levels was found between groups. Patients with type 1 diabetes made fewer insertions and deleted more nucleotides at VDJ recombination sites, implying thymic rearrangement abnormalities. Type 1 diabetes patients showed a moderate but significant shortening of TCRB CDR3 length in all four CD4+ subsets. PCR might favor shorter templates, but patient and control samples were amplified and corrected together, so any skew would affect both groups equally.

Each donor gave one peripheral blood draw, about 110 mL on average, collected into heparinised tubes. A BD FACSAria II was used to sort naive, central memory, regulatory and stem cell-like memory CD4+ T cells with a panel that included CD45RO, CCR7, CD25, CD127, CD95 and CD27. All sorted populations exceeded 95% purity. PBMCs were isolated right away by Lymphoprep density gradient centrifugation and were stained directly, without culture. So that batch effects would be minimized, each experiment stained and sorted samples in pairs, pairing one healthy donor with one patient. Taken from the germline V gene, the CDR1 and CDR2 loops are SQVTM and ANQGSEA. The CDR3 holds 12 amino acids from the cysteine to the phenylalanine. The CDR3 DNA has 36 bases and is translated from base 1. Relative to germline, V is 6 bases shorter and J is 4 bases shorter, with 10 bases between their ends.

Sequencing input: naive CD4+ T cells from blood. The meaning of the sample's cell subset or site label: true naive CD4+ T cells. The origin of this receptor is a woman younger than 30 in good health. The rearrangement combines TRBV29-1 with TRBJ2-1, with TRBD1 tentatively as D gene (6 bases match). This receptor has the CDR3 CSVEGDYNEQFF. The DNA sequence reads TGCAGCGTAGAGGGGGATTACAATGAGCAGTTCTTC.